This record concerns one T cell receptor (beta chain) sequence. This sample is part of a study of blood T cell repertoires in COVID-19. The protocol was immunoSEQ multiplex PCR, while the TCRdb copy is restricted to in-frame clones and leaves out a portion. The sample lists approximately 150,000 clones, about 91% occurring once. The clonotype originates from a human donor in a cohort sampled during active COVID-19. Sample: peripheral blood.

The chain's CDR3 is CASSSRQEQFF. For the CDR3, the DNA is TGTGCCAGCTCATCACGTCAAGAGCAGTTCTTC. The V and J genes are TRBV18 and TRBJ2-1, with unresolved D. The ends were cut back, 5 bases at V and 10 bases at J, with 9 bases in the middle. CDR1 is KGHSH, CDR2 LQKENI, per germline. CDR3 length: 11 residues.